These T cell receptor beta chains were read from a single sample in a study of T-cell reconstitution after alpha-beta-depleted transplantation in children. TCRdb reanalysed the PCR reads using MiXCR and keeps one entry per CDR3 protein. The table lists approximately 270,000 distinct CDR3 sequences, almost 10% of them singletons. The sample consisted of PBMCs from the stem cell graft donor, taken from the stem cell graft. These receptors originate from a human donor who donated a stem cell graft to a child with SCID. The CDR3 runs from the conserved cysteine through the conserved F or W. The D gene is left open where the match is weak. Expanded clones get a size class; other rows say once, few or many, or leave the size out.

size: NA
J: TRBJ1-2
D: NA
V: TRBV11-2
DNA: TGTGCCAGCAGCTTAGAACTGGGCCCGGGCTATGGCTACACCTTC
CDR3: CASSLELGPGYGYTF

size: few
J: TRBJ1-3
D: NA
V: TRBV7-3
DNA: TGTGCCAGCAGCTTAACGAGAATGGGAGAAATCTCTGGAAACACCATATATTTT
CDR3: CASSLTRMGEISGNTIYF

size: NA
J: TRBJ2-2
D: TRBD2
V: TRBV10-3
DNA: TGTGCCATCAGTGATAGTAGCGGGGCCTTCGGGGAGCTGTTTTTT
CDR3: CAISDSSGAFGELFF

size: many
J: TRBJ2-3
D: TRBD2
V: TRBV5-1
DNA: TGCGCCAGCAGCGGCAGGGGACTAGCGTCACCTGGGGATACGCAGTATTTT
CDR3: CASSGRGLASPGDTQYF

size: NA
J: TRBJ2-3
D: NA
V: TRBV6-2/TRBV6-3
DNA: TGTGCCAGCAGTTACCTTTTAATGGCGGCCTCTTCAACAGATACGCAGTATTTT
CDR3: CASSYLLMAASSTDTQYF

size: many
J: TRBJ2-2
D: NA
V: TRBV19
DNA: TGTGCCAGTAGTATACCCGGGGAGCTGTTTTTT
CDR3: CASSIPGELFF

size: few
J: TRBJ2-5
D: NA
V: TRBV5-6
DNA: TGTGCCAGCAGCTTGCTTTCAGGGGTTGTAGAGACCCAGTACTTC
CDR3: CASSLLSGVVETQYF

size: many
J: TRBJ2-1
D: TRBD2
V: TRBV20-1
DNA: TGCAGTGCTAGTTGGCTAGCGGATCGTGGTGAGCAGTTCTTC
CDR3: CSASWLADRGEQFF

size: few
J: TRBJ2-1
D: NA
V: TRBV7-2
DNA: TGTGCCAGCAGCTTAGTCCCGGGGGCCTACAATGAGCAGTTCTTC
CDR3: CASSLVPGAYNEQFF

size: many
J: TRBJ1-2
D: NA
V: TRBV5-6
DNA: TGTGCCAGCAGCTTGCAACAGGGTCTGGGCTACACCTTC
CDR3: CASSLQQGLGYTF

size: many
J: TRBJ2-7
D: TRBD2
V: TRBV5-1
DNA: TGCGCCAGCAGCGCCGGACTAGCGGGTCTCTCCTACGAGCAGTACTTC
CDR3: CASSAGLAGLSYEQYF

size: NA
J: TRBJ2-3
D: NA
V: TRBV2
DNA: TGTGCCAGCCGCCTTAGGAGCACAGATACGCAGTATTTT
CDR3: CASRLRSTDTQYF

size: few
J: TRBJ1-2
D: TRBD1
V: TRBV20-1
DNA: TGCAGTGCTAGTCCAAACCTCAGGGGGCAGGACTATGGCTACACCTTC
CDR3: CSASPNLRGQDYGYTF

size: few
J: TRBJ2-5
D: TRBD2
V: TRBV2
DNA: TGTGCCATCCAAAAGCGGGGGGGCCGGCAAGAGACCCAGTACTTC
CDR3: CAIQKRGGRQETQYF

size: few
J: TRBJ2-1
D: TRBD2
V: TRBV7-3
DNA: TGTGCCAGCAGCTTAAACGGGGGGAACTCCTACAATGAGCAGTTCTTC
CDR3: CASSLNGGNSYNEQFF

size: NA
J: TRBJ2-5
D: NA
V: TRBV20-1
DNA: TGCAGTGCTTTGGGACGGAACCAAGAGACCCAGTACTTC
CDR3: CSALGRNQETQYF

size: many
J: TRBJ2-5
D: NA
V: TRBV5-1
DNA: TGCGCCAGCAGTGACACACGCCACCAAGAGACCCAGTACTTC
CDR3: CASSDTRHQETQYF

size: NA
J: TRBJ2-7
D: TRBD1
V: TRBV5-1
DNA: TGCGCCAGCAGCTGGATAGACAGGGGGAGCTACGAGCAGTACTTC
CDR3: CASSWIDRGSYEQYF

size: NA
J: TRBJ1-2
D: TRBD1
V: TRBV29-1
DNA: TGCAGCGTCTTTACAAAAGGTGCGGGACAGGGAGACTATGGCTACACCTTC
CDR3: CSVFTKGAGQGDYGYTF

size: many
J: TRBJ2-2
D: NA
V: TRBV20-1
DNA: TGCAGTGCTAGGCAGGTCGCAGGGACTGGCAACACCGGGGAGCTGTTTTTT
CDR3: CSARQVAGTGNTGELFF

size: few
J: TRBJ2-1
D: TRBD2
V: TRBV7-6
DNA: TGTGCCAGCAGCTTAGTATCTAGCGGGGGGGCGGGTAATGAGCAGTTCTTC
CDR3: CASSLVSSGGAGNEQFF

size: NA
J: TRBJ2-1
D: TRBD2
V: TRBV5-1
DNA: TGCGCCAGCATGCCAGCGGGGTACAATGAGCAGTTCTTC
CDR3: CASMPAGYNEQFF

size: many
J: TRBJ2-1
D: TRBD1
V: TRBV24-1
DNA: TGTGCCACCAGTAAGGGGGCCAATGAGCAGTTCTTC
CDR3: CATSKGANEQFF